This T cell receptor beta chain was captured in a study of T cell responses to AZD1222 COVID-19 vaccine. General observations from the study: Samples come after the peak T cell response, not at day 14. White British ancestry dominated among donors, who included more females, and clonal diversity was possibly underestimated.

The table came from immunoSEQ multiplex PCR; TCRdb's copy has only in-frame clones and leaves some out. The repertoire holds some 110,000 clones, with 82% as singletons. Worth noting for this clone: The target antigen is unknown.

Germline V gene data show CDR1 as MNHEY and CDR2 as SVGEGT. The CDR3 has 16 amino acids. Trimming stripped 2 bases from V and 0 bases from J, with 13 bases between. Sequences were derived from peripheral blood, sampled on day 0 of AZD1222 vaccination. The receptor was derived from an adult in good health. The rearrangement links TRBV6-2 or TRBV6-3 to TRBJ1-1; D might be TRBD1 (6 bases). DNA of the CDR3: TGTGCCAGCAGTTACGTTGTTACAGGGCTGAACACTGAAGCTTTCTTT. Its protein is CASSYVVTGLNTEAFF.